One sample yielded the 16 T cell receptor beta chains listed below, sequenced in a study of shared clonotypes between healthy human individuals. TCRdb's copy holds only in-frame clones and misses some; the assay was immunoSEQ multiplex PCR. Counted here are fewer than 1 million clones, 90% to 98% occurring once; the ten biggest clones make up 0.2% to 0.25%. It was CD45RO-negative cells, positively selected for CCR7, that made up naive CD8 cells, with terminally differentiated effector memory CD45RA+ cells excluded. Material: naive CD8+ T cells sorted from blood. The receptors shown here come from a man aged 30 to 39 in good health.

The table lists this clone with a few counts. Possible read error: a much larger clone is one base away. At the DNA level, this CDR3 is encoded by other sequences in the same sample as well. This chain links TRBV27 with TRBJ2-7; a possible D gene is TRBD2 (5 bases). Germline-derived CDR1 and CDR2 are MNHEY and SMNVEV (reference sequence). V was trimmed by 2 bases and J by 5 bases, leaving 7 bases between them. This CDR3 is built from 12 residues. Here the CDR3 DNA reads TGTGCCAGCAGTTTAGTCGGGGACGAGCAGTACTTC. It codes for CASSLVGDEQYF.

V is TRBV27 and J is TRBJ2-7; TRBD1 matches 7 bases. The length of the CDR3 is 14 residues. Germline assignment: CDR1 MNHEY and CDR2 SMNVEV (reference sequence). V lost 2 bases, J lost 4 bases, and 5 bases stayed unmatched. The CDR3 nucleotides read TGTGCCAGCAGTTTAACGAGGGGGCTGTACGAGCAGTACTTC. It encodes CASSLTRGLYEQYF.

The chain couples TRBV5-1 to TRBJ2-7; 7 bases align to TRBD1. Germline values: CDR1 SGHRS, CDR2 YFSETQ. The CDR3 is 17 residues long. Germline trimming cut 4 bases from V and 4 bases from J; bases unmatched to any gene: 17. CDR3 DNA: TGCGCCAGCAGCCCACAGACTACCGGGACCAGGGGGTACGAGCAGTACTTC. It yields the protein CASSPQTTGTRGYEQYF.

The chain has TRBV7-9 and TRBJ2-1; 8 positions match TRBD2. V shed 6 bases and J 4 bases; nucleotides not matched to a gene: 8. Germline V CDR1 and CDR2: SEHNR, FQNEAQ (reference sequence). The CDR3 spans 15 residues. DNA of the CDR3: TGTGCCAGCAGTCAAACGCTAGCGGGTTACAATGAGCAGTTCTTC. Amino acids: CASSQTLAGYNEQFF. The full variable domain, its missing parts supplied by reference TRBV7-9 and TRBJ2-1, is DTGVSQNPRHKITKRGQNVTFRCDPISEHNRLYWYRQTLGQGPEFLTYFQNEAQLEKSRLLSDRFSAERPKGSFSTLEIQRTEQGDSAMYLCASSQTLAGYNEQFFGPGTRLTVL.

The chain joins TRBV27 to TRBJ2-5; a possible D gene is TRBD2 (5 bases). V was shortened by 6 bases and J by 5 bases, with 16 bases between the two germline ends. The CDR3 runs to 14 residues. Germline CDR1 reads MNHEY; CDR2 reads SMNVEV (reference sequence). Here the CDR3 reads CASSSLRVQETQYF. The CDR3 DNA is TGTGCCAGCAGCTCACTGAGGGTCCAGGAGACCCAGTACTTC.

This chain's CDR3 is CASSPPRGNEQFF. The CDR3 region has the DNA TGCGCCAGCAGCCCCCCTCGGGGGAATGAGCAGTTCTTC. The rearrangement links TRBV5-1 to TRBJ2-1; weak D call: TRBD2 (6 bases). The CDR3 length is 13 residues. From germline, CDR1 is SGHRS and CDR2 YFSETQ. Trimming removed 4 bases at V and 7 bases at J, with 12 bases between.

The chain carries TRBV7-9 and TRBJ2-7; 11 bases agree with TRBD1. V was clipped by 5 bases and J by 2 bases; unmatched bases: 8. Looked up from germline, CDR1 is SEHNR and CDR2 is FQNEAQ (reference sequence). The length of the CDR3 is 16 residues. CDR3: CASSHGTGGIAYEQYF. Here the CDR3 DNA reads TGTGCCAGCAGCCATGGGACAGGGGGAATCGCCTACGAGCAGTACTTC. Full variable domain (remainder filled in from reference TRBV7-9 and TRBJ2-7): DTGVSQNPRHKITKRGQNVTFRCDPISEHNRLYWYRQTLGQGPEFLTYFQNEAQLEKSRLLSDRFSAERPKGSFSTLEIQRTEQGDSAMYLCASSHGTGGIAYEQYFGPGTRLTVT.

The gene calls are TRBV7-6 and TRBJ2-3, with D possibly being TRBD1 (5 bases). Germline V gene data show CDR1 as SGHVS and CDR2 as FNYEAQ. The ends were cut back, 4 bases at V and 3 bases at J, with 14 bases in the middle. The CDR3 has 15 residues. The CDR3 reads CASSYDQGLTDTQYF. CDR3 DNA: TGTGCCAGCAGCTACGACCAGGGCTTAACAGATACGCAGTATTTT.

The chain is built from TRBV2 and TRBJ2-7, with D perhaps TRBD2 (6 bases). Germline V gene lookup returns CDR1 SNHLY and CDR2 FYNNEI. V lost 8 bases, J lost 3 bases, and 11 bases lay in between. The CDR3 has 12 amino acids. CDR3 loop: CASGGGVYEQYF. CDR3 coding DNA: TGTGCCAGCGGGGGAGGTGTCTACGAGCAGTACTTC.

The V gene is TRBV4-1, the J gene TRBJ2-5; D is unresolved. The length of the CDR3 is 15 residues. V shed 1 base and J shed 5 bases, with 14 bases lying between them. Germline V lookup: CDR1 MGHRA, CDR2 YSYEKL. The CDR3 DNA is TGCGCCAGCAGCCAAGCTGGGTCGTCTTCGGAGACCCAGTACTTC. As protein: CASSQAGSSSETQYF.

The chain employs TRBV7-8 and TRBJ2-5; weak D call: TRBD1 (5 bases). This CDR3 comprises 15 residues. Germline V gives CDR1 SGHVS, CDR2 FQNEAQ. Trimming left V 5 bases short and J 4 bases short, with 17 bases between. The chain's CDR3 is CASSRTGRARETQYF. The CDR3 DNA reads as TGTGCCAGCAGCCGTACGGGCAGGGCGAGAGAGACCCAGTACTTC. The whole variable domain, filled in from reference TRBV7-8 and TRBJ2-5, reads GAGVSQSPRYKVAKRGQDVALRCDPISGHVSLFWYQQALGQGPEFLTYFQNEAQLDKSGLPSDRFFAERPEGSVSTLKIQRTQQEDSAVYLCASSRTGRARETQYFGPGTRLLVL.

This chain joins TRBV28 and TRBJ2-1, with D possibly being TRBD2 (5 bases). The germline V and J ends were trimmed by 2 bases and 7 bases, with 24 bases remaining between them. The CDR3 runs 18 residues. Germline CDR1 MDHEN, CDR2 SYDVKM. The DNA for the CDR3 is TGTGCCAGCAGTTTAGGGCTGGGTAGGGAGCCTACGGGGAATGAGCAGTTCTTC. Amino acids: CASSLGLGREPTGNEQFF.

This clone was recorded only once. V and J are TRBV2 and TRBJ2-2, with D uncertain. Germline lookup yields CDR1 SNHLY and CDR2 FYNNEI. The V gene lost 3 bases and the J gene lost 7 bases, with 15 bases spanning the gap. This CDR3 contains 15 residues. CDR3 coding DNA: TGTGCCAGCAGTGATTATTTGGGGAACGACGGGGAGCTGTTTTTT. Its translation is CASSDYLGNDGELFF.

This clone has more than one count but fewer than ten. The gene calls are TRBV28 and TRBJ2-7, with D possibly being TRBD2 (5 bases). Germline-derived CDR1 and CDR2 are MDHEN and SYDVKM. Deletions cut 2 bases from V and 3 bases from J, with 8 bases between. This CDR3 spans 13 amino acids. CDR3 coding DNA: TGTGCCAGCAGTTTACGGGGAAACTACGAGCAGTACTTC. Translating gives CASSLRGNYEQYF.

The chain has TRBV5-6 and TRBJ1-4, with a tentative D call TRBD1 (5 bases). CDR3 size: 14 residues. Between the trimmed V and J ends, which lost 1 base and 5 bases, there was a span of 9 bases. CDR1 SGHDT and CDR2 YYEEEE come from the germline V gene. The CDR3 nucleotides are TGTGCCAGCAGCTTGTCCAGGGAAAATGAAAAACTGTTTTTT. Its translation is CASSLSRENEKLFF.

This rearrangement joins TRBV6-6 to TRBJ2-5, with D maybe TRBD1 (5 bases). Per the germline V gene, CDR1 is MNHNY and CDR2 is SVGAGI (reference sequence). The CDR3 extends over 14 amino acids. Trimming took off 5 bases at V and 3 bases at J, with 13 bases between the two ends. CDR3 loop: CASSALRGEETQYF. The CDR3 DNA follows: TGTGCCAGCAGTGCGTTAAGGGGTGAAGAGACCCAGTACTTC.